The 20 T cell receptor beta chains below all came from one sample that was sequenced in a study of CD8+CD57+ T cells in acquired aplastic anemia. It was patients with CD8+CD57+ cell expansion by flow cytometry who were chosen for sequencing. Genomic DNA constituted the template upon which TCR beta VDJ and CDR3 profiling was performed. TCRdb passed the reads through MiXCR, listing each CDR3 protein once. The table shows just over 40,000 distinct CDR3 sequences, with approximately 63% occurring only once. The sequenced sample consisted of sorted CD4+, CD8+, or CD8+CD57+ T cells (not recorded which) from PBMCs. The receptors were gathered from a human donor with aplastic anemia.

V usage is TRBV2 and J usage is TRBJ2-7; 8 bases are a match to TRBD1. V dropped 4 bases and J dropped 2; count of bases not matched to a gene: 4. The CDR3 loop spans 14 amino acids. Germline CDR1 is SNHLY and CDR2 is FYNNEI. CDR3 DNA sequence: TGTGCCAGCAGTGCCCCGGGACAGGCCTACGAGCAGTACTTC. As protein: CASSAPGQAYEQYF.

The V gene is TRBV10-3, the J gene TRBJ1-6; 9 positions match TRBD1. V was pared by 4 bases and J by 9 bases, with 4 bases of the junction left unmatched. Germline-derived CDR1 and CDR2 are ENHRY and SYGVKD. There are 14 residues in the CDR3. The CDR3 loop reads CAISGQGDSSPLHF. The CDR3 region has the DNA TGTGCCATCAGTGGACAGGGGGATTCTTCACCCCTCCACTTT.

This clonotype showed up just once. The J gene is TRBJ1-2, the V gene TRBV7-2; possible D gene TRBD1, 6 bases. Trimming left V 3 bases short and J 7 bases short, with 18 bases between. The CDR3 totals 15 residues. The germline V gene has CDR1 SGHTA and CDR2 FQGNSA. The CDR3 is CASSLSNGGELGYTF. In nucleotides, the CDR3 is TGTGCCAGCAGCTTGAGCAACGGGGGCGAGCTTGGCTACACCTTC.

V and J are TRBV24-1 and TRBJ1-1; D possibly corresponds to TRBD1 (5 bases). Per the germline V gene, CDR1 is KGHDR and CDR2 is SFDVKD. The CDR3 extends over 13 amino acids. V was trimmed by 6 bases and J by 5 bases, leaving 12 bases between them. The CDR3 sequence is CATSRQGWTEAFF. Here the CDR3 DNA reads TGTGCCACCAGTAGGCAGGGATGGACTGAAGCTTTCTTT.

This clonotype is categorized as medium-sized (0.01 to 0.1%). The rearrangement uses TRBV29-1 and TRBJ2-1, with 9 positions matching TRBD1. V trimming: 8 bases; J trimming: 5 bases; junction bases outside the gene matches: 4. Germline loops: CDR1 SQVTM, CDR2 ANQGSEA. The CDR3 covers 12 residues. As DNA, the CDR3 is TGCAGCACACGGACAGGGGACAATGAGCAGTTCTTC. It encodes CSTRTGDNEQFF.

The CDR3: CASSSSSYEQYF. The CDR3 coding sequence is TGTGCCAGCAGCTCAAGCTCCTACGAGCAGTACTTC. The chain couples TRBV7-9 to TRBJ2-7, with D unresolved. This CDR3 is 12 amino acids long. The germline V and J ends were trimmed by 4 bases and 0 bases, with 4 bases remaining between them. Germline values: CDR1 SEHNR, CDR2 FQNEAQ (reference sequence).

This clonotype was observed many times. The V gene is TRBV14, the J gene TRBJ1-6, with 7 bases lining up with TRBD1. CDR1 and CDR2 from the germline V gene are SGHDN and FVKESK. The junction had 3 bases not matched to a gene; V was cut back by 2 bases and J by 2 bases. This CDR3 is built from 16 residues. This CDR3 is CASSQRQGAYNSPLHF. As DNA, the CDR3 is TGTGCCAGCAGCCAACGTCAGGGGGCCTATAATTCACCCCTCCACTTT.

Concerning this clonotype itself: One end of the junction varies from germline; a read error may be responsible. CDR3 nucleotides: TGTGCCAGCAGCGACGGTCGAAAGTTT. Its translation is CASSDGRKF. This chain uses TRBV7-2 with TRBJ1-1, with D unresolved. There are 9 residues in the CDR3. Germline CDR1 is SGHTA and CDR2 is FQGNSA. The full variable domain, completed using reference TRBV7-2 and TRBJ1-1, is GAGVSQSPSNKVTEKGKDVELRCDPISGHTALYWYRQSLGQGLEFLIYFQGNSAPDKSGLPSDRFSAERTGGSVSTLTIQRTQQEDSAVYLCASSDGRKFGQGTRLTVV.

This rearrangement joins TRBV19 to TRBJ1-6; 7 bases match TRBD1. This CDR3 region has 14 residues. The germline V gene has CDR1 LNHDA and CDR2 SQIVND (reference sequence). V was clipped by 5 bases and J by 10 bases; unmatched bases: 8. CDR3 residues: CASSLNRGGSPLHF. Here the CDR3 DNA reads TGTGCCAGTAGTTTAAACAGGGGAGGATCACCCCTCCACTTT.

The chain couples TRBV6-1 to TRBJ1-2; D gene uncertain. Germline assignment: CDR1 MNHNS and CDR2 SASEGT. With 6 bases removed from V and 0 bases from J, the gap between germline ends came to 5 bases. The CDR3 is made up of 12 amino acids. CDR3: CASRTSNYGYTF. In DNA form, the CDR3 reads TGTGCCAGCAGGACTTCTAACTATGGCTACACCTTC.

The chain has TRBV10-3 and TRBJ2-7, with TRBD1 matching 9 bases. The CDR3 is 14 residues long. V was pared by 7 bases and J by 5 bases, with 9 bases of the junction left unmatched. CDR1 is ENHRY, CDR2 SYGVKD, per germline. The CDR3 is CAITPGQGSNEQYF. The CDR3 region has the DNA TGTGCCATCACACCCGGACAGGGGTCGAACGAGCAGTACTTC.

The V gene is TRBV3-1, the J gene TRBJ2-1; TRBD2 matches 9 bases. V lost 2 bases to trimming and J lost 7 bases; unmatched junction nucleotides: 6. The CDR3 is 15 residues long. Per the germline V gene, CDR1 is LGHDT and CDR2 is YNNKEL (reference sequence). The DNA of the CDR3 is TGTGCCAGCAGCCAAAGAGCGGGGGGTAGGAATGAGCAGTTCTTC. This encodes CASSQRAGGRNEQFF.

This clonotype occurred once. The V gene is TRBV2, the J gene TRBJ2-5, with 11 bases aligning to TRBD2. The CDR3 sequence is 15 residues long. Germline loops: CDR1 SNHLY, CDR2 FYNNEI. With 7 bases clipped from V and 4 bases from J, the junction kept 8 bases outside the gene matches. CDR3 nucleotides: TGTGCCAGCACACTAGCGGGGGCAGGTTTAGAGACCCAGTACTTC. It codes for CASTLAGAGLETQYF.

This clonotype turned up a few times. The CDR3 loop is CASSLRLRDRRETQYF. CDR3 nucleotide sequence: TGTGCCAGCAGCTTAAGGCTCCGGGACAGAAGAGAGACCCAGTACTTC. This chain connects TRBV7-3 to TRBJ2-5; 7 bases agree with TRBD1. This CDR3 is built from 16 residues. The V and J ends lost 1 base and 4 bases, in that order; junction bases with no gene match: 9. Germline V lookup: CDR1 SGHTA, CDR2 FQGTGA.

This clonotype has ten or more counts. The rearrangement joins TRBV6-4 to TRBJ1-5; TRBD1 might be the D (5 bases). CDR1 and CDR2 (germline): MRHNA, SNTAGT. The CDR3 sequence is 14 residues long. The germline V and J ends were trimmed by 4 bases and 0 bases, with 7 bases remaining between them. The DNA of the CDR3 is TGTGCCAGCAGTGTGGGGCCTAGCAATCAGCCCCAGCATTTT. This gives the protein CASSVGPSNQPQHF.

The V and J genes are TRBV11-1 and TRBJ2-5; weak D call: TRBD1 (5 bases). The V gene's germline CDR1 is SGHAT and CDR2 FQDESV (reference sequence). The CDR3 totals 17 residues. V was trimmed by 0 bases and J by 7 bases, leaving 21 bases between them. The CDR3 region has the DNA TGTGCCAGCAGCTTAGCGCTAGTTCGGCAGGGCCGAGGGACCCAGTACTTC. Protein product: CASSLALVRQGRGTQYF.

This chain uses TRBV15 with TRBJ2-1, with a possible D match to TRBD1 (6 bases). Germline CDR1 is LNHNV and CDR2 is YYDKDF (reference sequence). Trimming took off 5 bases at V and 0 bases at J, with 11 bases between the two ends. This CDR3 region has 15 residues. The CDR3 here is CATSPEGGSYNEQFF. The CDR3 DNA reads TGTGCCACCAGCCCCGAAGGGGGCTCCTACAATGAGCAGTTCTTC.

The chain joins TRBV11-3 to TRBJ1-2, with TRBD1 matching 9 bases. CDR3 length equals 15 residues. The V gene's germline CDR1 is SGHNT and CDR2 YENEEA. V shed 3 bases, J shed 4 bases, and the junction held 6 bases outside the gene matches. The CDR3 loop is CASSLEGQGSYGYTF. The CDR3 nucleotides are TGTGCCAGCAGCTTGGAAGGACAGGGGAGCTATGGCTACACCTTC.

This clonotype was picked up one time. The chain recombines TRBV12-5 with TRBJ2-7; maybe TRBD2 (5 bases). Germline CDR1 is LGHNT and CDR2 is FRNRAP. Trimming pared 7 bases from V and 7 bases from J, leaving 17 bases between. The CDR3 spans 13 residues. This chain's CDR3 is CASATLLGEEQYF. The CDR3 DNA sequence: TGTGCTAGTGCCACTCTACTCGGGGAGGAGCAGTACTTC. Supplemented by reference TRBV12-5 and TRBJ2-7, the full variable domain reads DARVTQTPRHKVTEMGQEVTMRCQPILGHNTVFWYRQTMMQGLELLAYFRNRAPLDDSGMPKDRFSAEMPDATLATLKIQPSEPRDSAVYFCASATLLGEEQYFGPGTRLTVT.

About this clonotype: Mismatch with germline at one junction end may stem from a read error. CDR3 nucleotides: TGTGCCAGCAGCTCCGCCTCCCAGGGTCATGAGCAGTCCTTC. It codes for CASSSASQGHEQSF. The genes are TRBV7-6 and TRBJ2-1; possibly TRBD1 for D (5 bases). Looked up from germline, CDR1 is SGHVS and CDR2 is FNYEAQ. This CDR3 region has 14 residues.